The sequence of this TCR beta chain was determined in a study of shared clonotypes between healthy human individuals (dated by TCRdb to 2020 to 2022). Turning to the overall study: Two women and three men aged 18 to 49 years were included in the cohort. For each donor, CD4 naive and CD4 memory were each run on three plates, CD8 naive on two plates, and CD8 memory on one plate. Blood TCR repertoires of a handful of healthy adults were deeply sequenced to estimate repertoire size and the extent of clonotype sharing between individuals. To increase sequencing depth and limit assay-specific biases, TCR repertoire library preparation and sequencing were carried out by different laboratories using diverse techniques. Leukapheresis yielded between about 0.94 and 9 billion PBMCs per donor. General findings and caveats noted by the study authors: Because the study included only a small number of donors, the genetic and exposure-history diversity represented was limited. Based on pairwise subsampling, the degree of clonotype sharing among donors was expected to be affected by sequencing depth. Sampling was restricted to blood, and TCR repertoires in tissue are likely to differ from TCR repertoires in blood. Naive subsets generally had larger estimated clonotype richness than memory subsets did. Rarefaction of sorted-subset datasets indicated incomplete sequencing despite the large sequencing depth. Higher generation probabilities were observed for clonotypes shared by all four sorted-subset donors than for non-shared clonotypes. When four donors were compared, the shared fraction of clonotypes was roughly 4.8% for naive CD4, around 3.6% for naive CD8, roughly 2.5% for memory CD4, and 0.4% for memory CD8.

The germline ends are 18 bases apart after V is trimmed by 5 bases and J by 4 bases. Counted from cysteine to phenylalanine, this CDR3 has 15 amino acids. Here the CDR3 DNA is all that survives: 45 bases in frame from base 1. The germline V gene yields MDHEN for CDR1 and SYDVKM for CDR2. Donors were healthy HIV-negative adults with no recently reported acute infections or vaccinations. Only Caucasian adults living in Nashville, Tennessee, USA were represented among the donors. Magnetic negative selection was used to enrich CD4+ T cells, after which naive cells were positively selected on CD45RA and the negative fraction became the memory subset. Blood was collected by leukapheresis, and PBMCs were isolated by Ficoll-Histopaque density gradient centrifugation and then cryopreserved in liquid nitrogen vapor phase. Analytical flow cytometry was used to check the purity and quantity of each magnetically sorted T cell population. Each sorted fraction had its genomic DNA isolated and then quantified by UV absorbance on a Nanodrop 2000c.

Using the deep immunoSEQ assay, TCR CDR3 regions were amplified from genomic DNA by multiplex PCR. Genomic DNA extracted from each cell subset was distributed evenly over all wells of several immunoSEQ 96-well plates, and each plate served as one replicate. For sorted subsets, each replicate PCR was loaded with 150 to 250 ng genomic DNA, equivalent to 32,000 or so T cell genomes. Purified libraries were measured with a Qubit 3.0 fluorometer, size-checked on a Bioanalyzer 2100, and measured again with the KAPA Library Quantification kit. Every immunoSEQ 96-well plate was sequenced on a dedicated single-read 150-cycle Illumina NextSeq 550 flow cell. Per the original workflow: The immunoSEQ output contained only junctional sequences without quality scores, so filtering could not match that applied to full-length reads. To assign V/J genes and CDR3, sequences were annotated using PyIR, a Python wrapper for IgBLAST v1.9, with IMGT germline references. Any read was removed if the V/J assignment was weak (E-value above 1e-6), the CDR3 was missing, or the read contained stop codons, out-of-frame junctions, or ambiguous translated residues. A V3J clonotype was defined by an identical inferred V gene, J gene, and CDR3 amino acid sequence. Percentage overlap between repertoires was computed as shared unique clonotypes divided by the size of the smaller repertoire. Three approaches were used to assess repertoire richness: RTK rarefaction, the Chao1 estimator, and Recon v2.1 estimates of unobserved clonotypes. OLGA was used to compute generation probabilities for all TCRbeta clonotypes that the gDNA method yielded from a few donors. As stored in TCRdb, this immuneACCESS dataset retains in-frame rearrangements with V and J assigned. A fraction of the clones does not appear; measured against another copy, unresolved V genes explain less than half of the discrepancy, and the remainder lacks a known reason. The V and J calls and the clone size are those of that table, but D and trimming were determined from the DNA. The sample data list millions of clones, and roughly 94% of these were observed just once. 0.13% of the sample rests with the top ten.

As regards this clone: The target of this receptor is not known. Base quality data are lacking; no much larger clone is found one base away.

This chain is built from TRBV28 and TRBJ2-7; the D gene cannot be named for sure. The sequence derives from a man younger than 30 in good health. The sample consisted of naive CD4+ T cells sorted from blood. Interpreted using the paper, the cell subset or site label stands for: CD45RA+ positively selected. The CDR3 reads as follows: CASSLRSNLGYEQYF. The bases read TGTGCCAGCAGTCTTCGCTCAAACTTGGGGTACGAGCAGTACTTC.